Sequencing of this T cell receptor beta chain was carried out in a study of shared clonotypes between healthy human individuals. Naive CD8 cells, CD45RO-negative and positively selected for CCR7, excluded terminally differentiated effector memory CD45RA+ cells. About this clone: No antigen is known for it.

Broader study findings: Rarefaction showed sorted-subset sequencing was incomplete despite large depth.

Deletions cut 0 bases from V and 4 bases from J, with 13 bases between. CDR3 length: 16 amino acids. Germline-derived CDR1 and CDR2 are LNHNV and YYDKDF (reference sequence). Sequencing used immunoSEQ multiplex PCR; TCRdb keeps in-frame clones, though not all of them. Counted here are around 1.9 million clones, about 93% occurring once; the ten biggest clones make up 1.5% to 2%. This TCR was recovered from a man between 18 and 35 years old in good health. Some clones in this sample may be carry-over from other donors' samples. The sequencing input was naive CD8+ T cells from PBMCs. V is TRBV15 and J is TRBJ1-3; no reliable D call. This CDR3 is CATSRELWVAGNTIYF. The CDR3 DNA reads TGTGCCACCAGCAGAGAACTTTGGGTTGCCGGAAACACCATATATTTT.